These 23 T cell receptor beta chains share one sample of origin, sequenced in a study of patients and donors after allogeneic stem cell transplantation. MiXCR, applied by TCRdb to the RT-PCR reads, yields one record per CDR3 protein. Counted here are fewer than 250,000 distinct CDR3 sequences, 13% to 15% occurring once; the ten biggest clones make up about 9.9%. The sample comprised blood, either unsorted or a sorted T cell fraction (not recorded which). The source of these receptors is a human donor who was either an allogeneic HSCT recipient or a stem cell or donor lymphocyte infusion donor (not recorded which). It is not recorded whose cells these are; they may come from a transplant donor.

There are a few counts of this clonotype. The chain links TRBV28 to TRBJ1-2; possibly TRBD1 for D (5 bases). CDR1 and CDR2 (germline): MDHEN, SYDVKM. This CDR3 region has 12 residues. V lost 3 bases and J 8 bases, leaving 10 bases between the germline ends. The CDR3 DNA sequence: TGTGCCAGCAGTTTCCGGGGGAACGGCTACACCTTC. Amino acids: CASSFRGNGYTF.

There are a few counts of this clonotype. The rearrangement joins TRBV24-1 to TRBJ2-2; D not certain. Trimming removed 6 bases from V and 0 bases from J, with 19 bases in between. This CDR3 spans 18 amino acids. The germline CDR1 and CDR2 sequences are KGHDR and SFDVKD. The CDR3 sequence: CATSRQAIRTSNTGELFF. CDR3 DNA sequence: TGTGCCACCAGTCGACAAGCGATACGGACCTCGAACACCGGGGAGCTGTTTTTT.

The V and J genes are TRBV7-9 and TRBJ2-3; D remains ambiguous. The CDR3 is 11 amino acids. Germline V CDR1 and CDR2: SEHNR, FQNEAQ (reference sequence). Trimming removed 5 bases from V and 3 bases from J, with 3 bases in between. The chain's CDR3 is CASSKTDTQYF. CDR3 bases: TGTGCCAGCAGCAAAACAGATACGCAGTATTTT.

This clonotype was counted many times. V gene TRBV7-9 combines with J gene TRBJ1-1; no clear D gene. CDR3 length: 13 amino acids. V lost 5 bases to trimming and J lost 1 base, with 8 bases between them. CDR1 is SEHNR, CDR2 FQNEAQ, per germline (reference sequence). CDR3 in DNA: TGTGCCAGCAGCCTACTTCGGAACACTGAAGCTTTCTTT. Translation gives CASSLLRNTEAFF. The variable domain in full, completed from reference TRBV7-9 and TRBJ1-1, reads DTGVSQNPRHKITKRGQNVTFRCDPISEHNRLYWYRQTLGQGPEFLTYFQNEAQLEKSRLLSDRFSAERPKGSFSTLEIQRTEQGDSAMYLCASSLLRNTEAFFGQGTRLTVV.

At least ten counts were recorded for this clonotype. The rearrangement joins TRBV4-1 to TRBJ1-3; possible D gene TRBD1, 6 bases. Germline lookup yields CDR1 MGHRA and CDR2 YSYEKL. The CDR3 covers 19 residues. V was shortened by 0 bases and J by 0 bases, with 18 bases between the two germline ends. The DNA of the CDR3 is TGCGCCAGCAGCCAAGATCCAGGGCAGGGGATCTCCTCTGGAAACACCATATATTTT. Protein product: CASSQDPGQGISSGNTIYF.

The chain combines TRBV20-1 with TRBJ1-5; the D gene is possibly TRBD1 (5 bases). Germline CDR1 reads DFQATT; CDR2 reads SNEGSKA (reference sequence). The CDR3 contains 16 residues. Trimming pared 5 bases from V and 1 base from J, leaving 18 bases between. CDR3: CSAPKPQGGSNQPQHF. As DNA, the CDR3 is TGCAGTGCTCCTAAACCTCAGGGAGGGAGCAATCAGCCCCAGCATTTT.

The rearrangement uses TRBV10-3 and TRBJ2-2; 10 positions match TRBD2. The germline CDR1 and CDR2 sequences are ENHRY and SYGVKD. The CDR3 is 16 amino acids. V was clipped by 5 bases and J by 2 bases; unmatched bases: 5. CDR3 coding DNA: TGTGCCATCAGTAAGCCTAGCGGGGGCAACACCGGGGAGCTGTTTTTT. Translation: CAISKPSGGNTGELFF.

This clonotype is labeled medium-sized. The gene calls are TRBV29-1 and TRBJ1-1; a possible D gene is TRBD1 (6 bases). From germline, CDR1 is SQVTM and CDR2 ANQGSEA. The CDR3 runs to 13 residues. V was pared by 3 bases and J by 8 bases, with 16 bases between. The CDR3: CSVDFGGPREAFF. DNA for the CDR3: TGCAGCGTTGATTTTGGGGGGCCAAGAGAAGCTTTCTTT.

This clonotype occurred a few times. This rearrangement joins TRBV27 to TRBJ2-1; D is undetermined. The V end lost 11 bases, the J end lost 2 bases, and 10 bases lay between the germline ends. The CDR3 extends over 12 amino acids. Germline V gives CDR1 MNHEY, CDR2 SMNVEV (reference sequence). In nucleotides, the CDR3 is TGTGCCCCGGGCCGTCCCTACAATGAGCAGTTCTTC. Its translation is CAPGRPYNEQFF.

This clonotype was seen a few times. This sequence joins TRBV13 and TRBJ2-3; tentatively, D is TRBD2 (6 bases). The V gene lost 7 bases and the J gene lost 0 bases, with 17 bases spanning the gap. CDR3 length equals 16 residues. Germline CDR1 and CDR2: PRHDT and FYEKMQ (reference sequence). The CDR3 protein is CASKRAGTASTDTQYF. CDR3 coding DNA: TGTGCCAGCAAGCGGGCGGGAACAGCTAGCACAGATACGCAGTATTTT.

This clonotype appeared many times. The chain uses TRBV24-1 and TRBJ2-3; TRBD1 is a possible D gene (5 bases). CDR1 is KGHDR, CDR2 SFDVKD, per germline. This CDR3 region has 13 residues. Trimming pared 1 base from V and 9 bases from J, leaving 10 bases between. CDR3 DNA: TGTGCCACCAGTGATTTTAGGGGCCTGACGCAGTATTTT. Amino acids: CATSDFRGLTQYF.

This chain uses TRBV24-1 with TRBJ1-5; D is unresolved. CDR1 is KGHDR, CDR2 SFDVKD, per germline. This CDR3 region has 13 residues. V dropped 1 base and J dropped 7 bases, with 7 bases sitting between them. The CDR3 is CATSDFGGQPQHF. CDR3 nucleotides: TGTGCCACCAGTGATTTCGGAGGGCAGCCCCAGCATTTT.

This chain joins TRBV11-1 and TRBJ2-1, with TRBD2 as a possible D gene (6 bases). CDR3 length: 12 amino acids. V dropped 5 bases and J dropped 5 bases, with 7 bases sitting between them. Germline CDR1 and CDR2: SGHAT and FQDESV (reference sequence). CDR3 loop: CASSPGDNEQFF. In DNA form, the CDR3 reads TGTGCCAGCAGCCCGGGGGACAATGAGCAGTTCTTC. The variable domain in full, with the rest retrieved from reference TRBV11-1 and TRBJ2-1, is EAEVAQSPRYKITEKSQAVAFWCDPISGHATLYWYRQILGQGPELLVQFQDESVVDDSQLPKDRFSAERLKGVDSTLKIQPAELGDSAMYLCASSPGDNEQFFGPGTRLTVL.

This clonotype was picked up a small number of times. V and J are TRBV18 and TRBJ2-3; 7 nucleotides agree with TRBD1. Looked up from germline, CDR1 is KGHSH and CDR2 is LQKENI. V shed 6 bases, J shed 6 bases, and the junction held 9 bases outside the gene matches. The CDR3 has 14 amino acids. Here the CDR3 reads CASSPDRVSDTQYF. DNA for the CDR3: TGTGCCAGCTCTCCAGACAGGGTCAGCGATACGCAGTATTTT.

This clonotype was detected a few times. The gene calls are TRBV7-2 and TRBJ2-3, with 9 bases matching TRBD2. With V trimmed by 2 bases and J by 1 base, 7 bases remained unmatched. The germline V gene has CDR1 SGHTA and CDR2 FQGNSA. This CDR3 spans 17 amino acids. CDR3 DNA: TGTGCCAGCAGCTTAAGTCTAGCGGGGTCTGGCACAGATACGCAGTATTTT. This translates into CASSLSLAGSGTDTQYF.

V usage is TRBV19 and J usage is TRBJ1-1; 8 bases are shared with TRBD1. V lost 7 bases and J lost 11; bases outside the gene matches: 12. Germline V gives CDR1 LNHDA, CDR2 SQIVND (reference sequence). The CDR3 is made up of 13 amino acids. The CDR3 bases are TGTGCCAGTACTCAGGCCAGGGGGCGTGTGGCTTTCTTT. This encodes CASTQARGRVAFF.

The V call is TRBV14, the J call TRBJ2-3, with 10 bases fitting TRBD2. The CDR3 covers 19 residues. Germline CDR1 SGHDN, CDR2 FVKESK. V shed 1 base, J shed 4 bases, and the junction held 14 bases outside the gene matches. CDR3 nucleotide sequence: TGTGCCAGCAGCCAAGGCGGCCTAGCGGGAGTATTTCGGGCAGATACGCAGTATTTT. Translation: CASSQGGLAGVFRADTQYF. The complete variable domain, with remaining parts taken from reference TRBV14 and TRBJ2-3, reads EAGVTQFPSHSVIEKGQTVTLRCDPISGHDNLYWYRRVMGKEIKFLLHFVKESKQDESGMPNNRFLAERTGGTYSTLKVQPAELEDSGVYFCASSQGGLAGVFRADTQYFGPGTRLTVL.

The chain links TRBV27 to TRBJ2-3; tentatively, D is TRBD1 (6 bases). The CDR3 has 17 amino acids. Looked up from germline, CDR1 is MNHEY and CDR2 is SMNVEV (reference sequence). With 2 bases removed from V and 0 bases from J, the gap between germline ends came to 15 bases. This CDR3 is CASSLRQAVGSTDTQYF. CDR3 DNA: TGTGCCAGCAGTTTACGACAGGCAGTGGGAAGCACAGATACGCAGTATTTT.

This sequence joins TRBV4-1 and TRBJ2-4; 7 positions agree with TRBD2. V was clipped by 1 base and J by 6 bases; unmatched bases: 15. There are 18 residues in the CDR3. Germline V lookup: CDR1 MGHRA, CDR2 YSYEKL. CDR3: CASSQGLAVLGVRNIQYF. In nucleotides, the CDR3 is TGCGCCAGCAGCCAAGGTCTAGCGGTCCTGGGAGTGAGAAACATTCAGTACTTC.

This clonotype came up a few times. The CDR3 loop is CASSPRRAGVYGNTGELFF. CDR3 coding DNA: TGTGCCAGCAGTCCCCGCCGGGCAGGCGTTTACGGGAACACCGGGGAGCTGTTTTTT. The chain couples TRBV11-2 to TRBJ2-2; unclear D gene. Trimming removed 6 bases at V and 1 base at J, with 24 bases between. This CDR3 comprises 19 residues. From germline, CDR1 is SGHAT and CDR2 FQNNGV.

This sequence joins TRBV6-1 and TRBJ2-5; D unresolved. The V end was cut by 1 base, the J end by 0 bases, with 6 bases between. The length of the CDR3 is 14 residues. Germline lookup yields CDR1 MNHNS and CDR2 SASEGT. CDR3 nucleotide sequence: TGTGCCAGCAGTGAAGGGGGTCACCAAGAGACCCAGTACTTC. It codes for CASSEGGHQETQYF.

The CDR3 here is CASSYTSGTGETQYF. DNA for the CDR3: TGTGCCAGCAGCTATACTAGCGGGACGGGGGAGACCCAGTACTTC. This chain connects TRBV5-4 to TRBJ2-5, with 10 positions matching TRBD2. Per germline, CDR1 SGHNT and CDR2 YYREEE (reference sequence). CDR3 length: 15 amino acids. V trimming: 3 bases; J trimming: 5 bases; junction bases outside the gene matches: 7.

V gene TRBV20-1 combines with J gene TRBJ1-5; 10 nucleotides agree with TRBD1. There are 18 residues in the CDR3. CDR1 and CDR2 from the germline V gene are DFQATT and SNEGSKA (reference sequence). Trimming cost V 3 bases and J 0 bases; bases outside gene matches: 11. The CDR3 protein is CSARPAGTGVYSNQPQHF. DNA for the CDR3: TGCAGTGCTAGGCCCGCCGGGACAGGGGTCTATAGCAATCAGCCCCAGCATTTT.